These 27 T cell receptor beta chains were sequenced from one sample in a study of monozygotic twins with inflammatory bowel disease. TCRdb re-called the 5' RACE reads; every CDR3 protein appears as one record, without DNA. The specimen's table records approximately 390,000 distinct CDR3 sequences. Sample: blood. These receptors all stem from a human donor with ulcerative colitis or Crohn's disease, or a healthy co-twin of an affected twin (not recorded which).

This CDR3 reads CSALHPSGDQETQYF. This chain joins TRBV20-1 and TRBJ2-5; TCRdb designates TRBD2, a call that cannot be tested without DNA. The CDR3 is 15 residues long. In germline, CDR1 is DFQATT, CDR2 SNEGSKA (reference sequence).

The chain joins TRBV5-1 to TRBJ2-3; with no DNA, the TCRdb D assignment of TRBD1 cannot be verified. Per the germline V gene, CDR1 is SGHRS and CDR2 is YFSETQ. The length of the CDR3 is 15 residues. The CDR3 region is CASSLRGGTSDTQYF.

The V and J genes are TRBV7-9 and TRBJ1-2; with no DNA, the TCRdb D assignment of TRBD1 cannot be verified. The CDR3 sequence is 16 residues long. Germline V CDR1 and CDR2: SEHNR, FQNEAQ (reference sequence). CDR3 sequence reads: CASSLSRGPLYYGYTF.

V is TRBV29-1 and J is TRBJ1-5; TCRdb's D call, TRBD1, is unchecked because there is no DNA. CDR3 length equals 14 residues. Germline-derived CDR1 and CDR2 are SQVTM and ANQGSEA. CDR3 loop: CSAQTGSGNQPQHF. Variable domain in full (rest from reference TRBV29-1 and TRBJ1-5): SAVISQKPSRDICQRGTSLTIQCQVDSQVTMMFWYRQQPGQSLTLIATANQGSEATYESGFVIDKFPISRPNLTFSTLTVSNMSPEDSSIYLCSAQTGSGNQPQHFGDGTRLSIL.

The chain couples TRBV7-9 to TRBJ2-4; TCRdb outputs TRBD1, but without DNA this stays unchecked. Germline lookup yields CDR1 SEHNR and CDR2 FQNEAQ (reference sequence). The CDR3 runs 16 residues. CDR3 amino acids: CASSLVGARGKNIQYF.

Here the CDR3 reads CASSQGSGGTGELFF. This sequence joins TRBV4-1 and TRBJ2-2; the TCRdb D gene call, TRBD2, has no DNA to confirm it. Germline assignment: CDR1 MGHRA and CDR2 YSYEKL. The CDR3 length is 15 residues.

This chain links TRBV20-1 with TRBJ2-1; TCRdb lists TRBD2, though no DNA is available to test this call. CDR1 is DFQATT and CDR2 is SNEGSKA in the germline V gene (reference sequence). CDR3 length: 15 amino acids. CDR3 residues: CSAMRLAGSYNEQFF.

The rearrangement joins TRBV18 to TRBJ1-1; TCRdb calls TRBD1, which cannot be checked without DNA. Germline assignment: CDR1 KGHSH and CDR2 LQKENI. This CDR3 contains 17 residues. CDR3 protein: CASSPGRSRAVNTEAFF.

This chain joins TRBV11-2 and TRBJ2-7. This CDR3 is built from 11 residues. Germline values: CDR1 SGHAT, CDR2 FQNNGV. CDR3 residues: CASSAKYEQYF.

The J gene is TRBJ1-1, the V gene TRBV6-5; no DNA is available, so the TRBD1 call from TCRdb remains unchecked. Germline V gene data show CDR1 as MNHEY and CDR2 as SVGAGI. The CDR3 runs 13 residues. CDR3 loop: CASRPGQLYEAFF.

The rearrangement links TRBV6-5 to TRBJ2-1; with no DNA, the TCRdb D assignment of TRBD1 cannot be verified. Germline V gene data show CDR1 as MNHEY and CDR2 as SVGAGI. This CDR3 has 15 amino acids. Here the CDR3 reads CASSYYGTGRNEQFF.

V is TRBV11-1 and J is TRBJ2-1; the TCRdb call, TRBD2, lacks DNA for checking. The CDR3 has 18 amino acids. Germline CDR1 SGHAT, CDR2 FQDESV (reference sequence). The CDR3 spells CASSFFGTSGSGYNEQFF.

V gene TRBV20-1 combines with J gene TRBJ2-1; TCRdb returns TRBD2, unconfirmable since there is no DNA. This CDR3 has 15 residues. Germline V gives CDR1 DFQATT, CDR2 SNEGSKA (reference sequence). CDR3 residues: CSASPLAGPYNEQFF.

The chain joins TRBV7-2 to TRBJ2-1; TCRdb outputs TRBD2, but without DNA this stays unchecked. Germline V gene lookup returns CDR1 SGHTA and CDR2 FQGNSA. This CDR3 is built from 14 residues. CDR3 protein: CASSPRGSYNEQFF.

The chain has TRBV29-1 and TRBJ2-5; TCRdb designates TRBD1, a call that cannot be tested without DNA. The CDR3 has 15 amino acids. Germline lookup yields CDR1 SQVTM and CDR2 ANQGSEA. CDR3 in amino acids: CSVEGLAGAQETQYF.

This sequence joins TRBV29-1 and TRBJ2-1; no DNA is available, so the TRBD2 call from TCRdb remains unchecked. Germline CDR1 SQVTM, CDR2 ANQGSEA. The CDR3 spans 15 residues. This CDR3 reads CSVTGLALSYNEQFF.

The V and J genes are TRBV4-1 and TRBJ1-6. The CDR3 sequence is 14 residues long. Germline lookup yields CDR1 MGHRA and CDR2 YSYEKL. CDR3 sequence: CASSQEGPGSPLHF.

V is TRBV11-2 and J is TRBJ2-7; TCRdb's D call of TRBD2 is untestable without DNA. Germline V CDR1 and CDR2: SGHAT, FQNNGV. The CDR3 sequence is 14 residues long. CDR3 loop: CASSLVGGRYEQYF.

The chain uses TRBV3-1 and TRBJ2-2; the TRBD1 assignment by TCRdb is unverifiable without DNA. Germline V gene sequence: CDR1 LGHDT, CDR2 YNNKEL (reference sequence). This CDR3 has 16 amino acids. The CDR3 sequence: CASSNFGTPRTGELFF.

The V and J genes are TRBV6-6 and TRBJ1-6; no DNA is available, so the TRBD1 call from TCRdb remains unchecked. The CDR3 spans 14 residues. Germline V gene lookup returns CDR1 MNHNY and CDR2 SVGAGI (reference sequence). The CDR3 is CASRVQGSGAPLHF.

The rearrangement uses TRBV20-1 and TRBJ2-7; TCRdb picks TRBD2, but there is no DNA to check that call. CDR3 size: 16 residues. Germline-derived CDR1 and CDR2 are DFQATT and SNEGSKA (reference sequence). The CDR3 reads CSARGGLAGLTYEQYF.

The chain links TRBV6-5 to TRBJ1-2; checking the TCRdb D call of TRBD1 is not possible without DNA. The V gene's germline CDR1 is MNHEY and CDR2 SVGAGI. The CDR3 extends over 15 amino acids. The CDR3 reads CASSYVGQGNYGYTF.

This chain links TRBV5-1 with TRBJ1-1; TCRdb designates TRBD1, a call that cannot be tested without DNA. The CDR3 spans 14 residues. The germline CDR1 and CDR2 sequences are SGHRS and YFSETQ. The CDR3 here is CASSLSQGGTEAFF.

The V and J genes are TRBV30 and TRBJ1-5; TCRdb proposes TRBD1, but this gene call is untestable without DNA. The CDR3 consists of 13 residues. Germline V gives CDR1 GTSNPN, CDR2 SVGIG (reference sequence). CDR3 region: CACTTGVNQPQHF.

This chain joins TRBV2 and TRBJ2-7; the D gene TCRdb calls, TRBD1, cannot be checked with no DNA. The V gene's germline CDR1 is SNHLY and CDR2 FYNNEI. This CDR3 has 13 residues. The CDR3 is CASSEDVSGGQYF.

The chain links TRBV20-1 to TRBJ2-3; the TCRdb call, TRBD2, lacks DNA for checking. CDR1 and CDR2 (germline): DFQATT, SNEGSKA (reference sequence). This CDR3 has 13 residues. This CDR3 is CSARGTLIDTQYF.

The chain uses TRBV7-9 and TRBJ2-3. CDR3 length: 14 amino acids. Germline V gene sequence: CDR1 SEHNR, CDR2 FQNEAQ (reference sequence). This CDR3 is CASSTGTATDTQYF.